This T cell receptor beta chain was profiled in a study of response to subunit inactivated influenza vaccine. Study observations and caveats: Authors suggested each seasonal influenza vaccination recruits few new T cells.

TCRdb re-called the RT-PCR reads through MiXCR, storing one row per CDR3 protein. The sample carries 450,000 to 600,000 distinct CDR3 sequences, under 9% recorded once. A remark on this clonotype: The antigen is unknown.

Germline values: CDR1 MNHEY, CDR2 SVGEGT. Trimming left V 2 bases short and J 1 base short, with 9 bases between. The CDR3 extends over 15 amino acids. The chain has TRBV6-2 or TRBV6-3 and TRBJ1-5; no clear D. The TCR comes from a man aged 45 to 75 who received an inactivated influenza vaccine. Sequenced here: PBMCs from blood, sampled 23 months after vaccination. The CDR3 sequence is CASSYQVLSNQPQHF. The DNA for the CDR3 is TGTGCCAGCAGTTACCAAGTTCTCAGCAATCAGCCCCAGCATTTT.